This T cell receptor (beta chain) comes out of a study of high-grade serous ovarian cancer treatment subgroups. Study-level information: Mean per sample: around 14,000 reads, about 7,500 unique TCR beta rearrangements. Study observations and caveats: Different patients shared almost no repertoire; same-patient tumors shared about 0.1 to 0.8.

As concerns this clone: Its antigen is unidentified.

Tumor tissue was taken before any definitive surgery or chemotherapy was given. TCRdb's table, derived via immunoSEQ multiplex PCR, lists solely in-frame clones and lacks some. The sample has some 40,000 clones; 75% to 85% are singletons. The CDR3 extends over 11 amino acids. CDR1 is SGHTA, CDR2 FQGNSA, per germline. V was cut by 5 bases and J by 10 bases, with 11 bases left in between. This clonotype was obtained from a human donor with high-grade serous ovarian cancer. The rearrangement joins TRBV7-2 to TRBJ1-2; D is unresolved. Sequenced input: tumor tissue. CDR3 sequence: CASSPDSAYTF. In DNA, the CDR3 is TGTGCCAGCAGCCCGGACTCTGCCTACACCTTC.